The rows below give T cell receptor beta chains drawn from one sample of a study of response to subunit inactivated influenza vaccine. TCRdb called the RT-PCR reads again in MiXCR, with one record for every CDR3 protein. The repertoire holds 530,000 or so distinct CDR3 sequences, with about 25% as singletons. The material was CD4+ T cells sorted from PBMCs, obtained 5 to 6 days after vaccination. These receptors all stem from a man aged 50 or older who received an inactivated influenza vaccine. The CDR3 runs from the conserved cysteine through the conserved F or W. The D gene is left open where the match is weak. Only part of the rows carry a size: once, few, many, or a class if the clone is expanded.

clone size	V gene	D gene	J gene	CDR3 DNA	CDR3 protein
few	TRBV12-3/TRBV12-4	TRBD2	TRBJ2-2	TGTGCCAGCAGTTTTTATGGGAGGGGTAACACCGGGGAGCTGTTTTTT	CASSFYGRGNTGELFF
NA	TRBV12-3/TRBV12-4	NA	TRBJ2-1	TGTGCCCGCTGTTTCGTTTATGGGGTTAGGGTTGCCTACAATGAGCAGTTCTTC	CARCFVYGVRVAYNEQFF
few	TRBV6-2/TRBV6-3	NA	TRBJ2-1	TGTGCCACCGCCCGGGACTCCCTCTACAATGAGCAGTTCTTC	CATARDSLYNEQFF
few	TRBV20-1	TRBD2	TRBJ2-7	TGCAGTGCTAGAGAATGGGCTAGCGGGAGAGGGGTCCTCGAGCAGTACTTC	CSAREWASGRGVLEQYF
few	TRBV27	TRBD2	TRBJ2-1	TGTGCCAGCAGTTTGTCAGCGGGGGGAGCCAATGAGCAGTTCTTC	CASSLSAGGANEQFF
few	TRBV12-3/TRBV12-4	TRBD2	TRBJ2-1	TGTGCCAGCATCTCTAGCGGGAATGAGCAGTTCTTC	CASISSGNEQFF
NA	TRBV20-1	TRBD2	TRBJ2-1	TGCAGTGCTAGAGACACCGGACTAGTATACTACAATGAGCAGTTCTTC	CSARDTGLVYYNEQFF
few	TRBV28	NA	TRBJ2-5	TGTGCCAGCAGAACTGTGGGGGAGACCCAGTACTTC	CASRTVGETQYF
few	TRBV11-2	NA	TRBJ2-3	TGTGCCAGCAGCTTAGATGCCGGGGCTCTAGGGGTGTATTTT	CASSLDAGALGVYF
NA	TRBV5-1	NA	TRBJ1-1	TGCGCCACCGCTGCCCCGGGGGACACTGAAGCGTTCTTT	CATAAPGDTEAFF
NA	TRBV11-3	NA	TRBJ1-6	TGTGCCAGCAGCTTAGGAGGGTGGAATTCACCCCTCCACTTT	CASSLGGWNSPLHF
few	TRBV25-1	NA	TRBJ2-7	TGTGCCAGCAGTGTCAGGAGCGAGCAGTACTTC	CASSVRSEQYF
NA	TRBV6-2/TRBV6-3	NA	TRBJ2-7	TGTGCCAGCAGTTACTCGAGGGGGATTTCCTACGAGCAGTACTTC	CASSYSRGISYEQYF
NA	TRBV20-1	NA	TRBJ1-2	TGCAGTGCTAGAGGCATGAGGAGGGATGGCGGCTACACCTTC	CSARGMRRDGGYTF
NA	TRBV5-5	NA	TRBJ2-4	TGTGCCAGCAGCTTGAACAGGGTAGCCAAAAACATTCAGTACTTC	CASSLNRVAKNIQYF
NA	TRBV18	NA	TRBJ2-2	TGTGCCAGCTCACCAGAGGTAGCCGGGGAGCTGTTTTTT	CASSPEVAGELFF
NA	TRBV12-3/TRBV12-4	TRBD2	TRBJ2-2	TGTGCCAGCAGTTTGACGGGGGGAGCTCCCGGGGAGCTGTTTTTT	CASSLTGGAPGELFF
few	TRBV29-1	TRBD2	TRBJ2-2	TGCAGCGCCTCAGGACTAGCGGTGAACACCGGGGAGCTGTTTTTT	CSASGLAVNTGELFF
NA	TRBV10-3	TRBD1	TRBJ2-5	TGTGCCATCAGCCTTAGACAGGGGCAGGAGACCCAGTACTTC	CAISLRQGQETQYF
few	TRBV28	NA	TRBJ2-7	TGTGCCAGCAGCACAGATTACGAGCAGTACTTC	CASSTDYEQYF
many	TRBV7-2	NA	TRBJ2-3	TGTGCCAGCAGCTTGGACAGATACACAGATACGCAGTATTTT	CASSLDRYTDTQYF
NA	TRBV5-1	NA	TRBJ1-4	TGCGCCAGCAGCATATCGGGACTAAATGAAAAACTGTTTTTT	CASSISGLNEKLFF
NA	TRBV5-8	NA	TRBJ1-5	TGTGCCAGCAAGCGGTTATATAGCAATCAGCCCCAGCATTTT	CASKRLYSNQPQHF
many	TRBV6-1	NA	TRBJ2-7	TGTGCCAGCAGTCTCAGTTTACAGGGAGTCGAGCAGTACTTC	CASSLSLQGVEQYF
few	TRBV6-5	NA	TRBJ2-3	TGTGCCAGCACCTGGTCAGATACGCAGTATTTT	CASTWSDTQYF
NA	TRBV18	TRBD1	TRBJ2-5	TGTGCCAGCTCGACTACAGGGGGCCGGGAGACCCAGTACTTC	CASSTTGGRETQYF
few	TRBV10-2	TRBD1	TRBJ2-7	TGCGCCAGTCTGCCGGGACAGGGGGCATCCGAGCAGTACTTC	CASLPGQGASEQYF
few	TRBV12-3/TRBV12-4	NA	TRBJ2-1	TGTGCCAGCAGTCCAGAGGGCCTGGGTGAGCAGTTCTTC	CASSPEGLGEQFF
few	TRBV6-5	NA	TRBJ1-2	TGTGCCAGCAGTTACGCGAGTCGGACGGCGAACTATGGCTACACCTTC	CASSYASRTANYGYTF
few	TRBV12-3/TRBV12-4	NA	TRBJ2-1	TGTGCCAGCAGTCCCCTCGAGGCGGAGCAGTTCTTC	CASSPLEAEQFF
NA	TRBV12-3/TRBV12-4	NA	TRBJ2-7	TGTGCCAGCAGTTTAGCGCTGGACTTGCAGTACTTC	CASSLALDLQYF
few	TRBV10-3	NA	TRBJ1-1	TGTGCCATCAACCGGGATTATGGCACTGAAGCTTTCTTT	CAINRDYGTEAFF
few	TRBV6-1	TRBD2	TRBJ2-1	TGTGCCAGCAGTGGGACTAGCGGGGGGGCCTACAATGAGCAGTTCTTC	CASSGTSGGAYNEQFF
NA	TRBV20-1	TRBD2	TRBJ2-1	TGCAGTGCTCCTAAAGAATACCTAGCGGTGCTGCGGAATGAGCAGTTCTTC	CSAPKEYLAVLRNEQFF
many	TRBV12-3/TRBV12-4	NA	TRBJ1-4	TGTGCCAGCAGGGGGGACCTAACGGAGGAAAAACTGTTTTTT	CASRGDLTEEKLFF
few	TRBV9	NA	TRBJ2-1	TGTGCCAGCAGCGAATCTAGGACCCATGAGCAGTTCTTC	CASSESRTHEQFF
NA	TRBV5-1	NA	TRBJ1-4	TGCGCCAGCAGCTTGGGAAGGGTTAATGAAAAACTGTTTTTT	CASSLGRVNEKLFF
few	TRBV29-1	NA	TRBJ1-2	TGCAGCGTTGAAGATCGAAGGAACTATGGCTACACCTTC	CSVEDRRNYGYTF
few	TRBV5-1	NA	TRBJ2-7	TGCGCCAGCAGCTTGGATTTGGTCGCATACGAGCAGTACTTC	CASSLDLVAYEQYF
NA	TRBV20-1	TRBD2	TRBJ2-7	TGCAGTGCTAGAGACCTGACTAGCGGGAGTATCTACGAGCAGTACTTC	CSARDLTSGSIYEQYF
few	TRBV27	NA	TRBJ2-1	TGTGCCAGCAGTTTAAAGACAGGGACTCCGTACAATGAGCAGTTCTTC	CASSLKTGTPYNEQFF
few	TRBV24-1	NA	TRBJ2-1	TGTGCCACCAGTGAGCTGACAGAGCAGTTCTTC	CATSELTEQFF
NA	TRBV12-3/TRBV12-4	NA	TRBJ2-1	TGTGCCAGCAGTTTGTGGGACTCAAATGAGCAGTTCTTC	CASSLWDSNEQFF
few	TRBV15	NA	TRBJ2-3	TGTGCCACCAGCAGAGATCGTGGGGCGGGCTTTACGCAGTATTTT	CATSRDRGAGFTQYF